This paragraph covers one TCR beta chain sequence. Which antigen it targets is not known. It has no much larger one-base neighbor in the sample; base qualities were not kept. The source of the sample is a study of CD8+ T cells in alopecia areata (dated by TCRdb to 2016 to 2018). The study in broad terms: Treated patients were enrolled in an open-label pilot trial of oral tofacitinib at 5 to 10 mg twice daily for moderate-to-severe alopecia areata. Patients received tofacitinib for 6 to 18 months and were then followed off drug for 6 months to check for delayed response and recurrence. For the treated patients, the SALT score, which quantifies what percentage of scalp surface area is affected, served as the measure of disease severity. To study T cell clonal expansion in alopecia areata, the researchers applied high-throughput TCRbeta sequencing to both the C3H/HeJ mouse model and human patients. In humans, TCRbeta sequencing was performed on scalp tissue and on sorted CD4+ and CD8+ peripheral blood T cells from healthy controls and from patients with patchy or totalis/universalis alopecia areata. Tofacitinib-treated patients had biopsies at baseline and at 4 and 24 weeks of treatment, with a later scalp biopsy in several patients. Scalp clonality was compared among normal scalp (n=4), patchy alopecia areata scalp (n=8), and alopecia totalis/universalis scalp (n=8). RNA was obtained with the PAXgene miRNA kit for fixed scalp, the miRNeasy kit for PBMCs, and the RNeasy kit for mouse skin. Amplification of TCRbeta CDR3 regions was done by immunoSEQ multiplex PCR using 35 Vbeta forward primers and 13 Jbeta reverse primers.

The full study reports these points: With tofacitinib, both scalp clonality and the number of expanded CD8+ clones among the top 100 scalp clones went down significantly. Higher clonality and more expanded CD8+ clones were observed in lesional scalp than in normal scalp, particularly in alopecia totalis/universalis, a finding suggestive of antigenic drive. Resident alphabeta T cells in normal human skin are also sequenced, complicating scalp TCR repertoire analysis, unlike mouse skin dominated by gammadelta T cells. During tofacitinib treatment, many expanded lesional clones stuck around in both scalp and blood, and this persistence may partly explain why relapse happens after treatment is stopped. The treated cohort was small, with a single nonresponder, so links between baseline CD8+ expansion and response need larger studies. Compared with mice, TCR sequences shared between patients were less clear, possibly partly because of HLA diversity across the patient population.

From the cysteine up to the phenylalanine, the CDR3 has a length of 18 residues. Just the 54-base CDR3 DNA is kept, in frame starting at base 1. As encoded in the germline V gene, CDR1 is SGHAT while CDR2 is FQNNGV. V lost 0 bases and J lost 4 bases; the stretch between them is 21 bases long. The sample's treatment or condition label is to be understood as: oral pan-JAK inhibitor, 5-10 mg twice daily. Lesional scalp punch biopsies and peripheral blood were obtained from alopecia areata patients. PBMCs were isolated by density centrifugation and stained for CD3, CD4 and CD8, and CD4+ and CD8+ T cells were sorted on a FACSAria. Receptor amplification or capture employed the immunoSEQ multiplex PCR assay. RNA was extracted from all samples and reverse transcribed into cDNA as template for TCR sequencing. SuperScript III was used to make first-strand cDNA, primed with a 2:1 mix of oligo-dT and random hexamers. A synthetic immune receptor repertoire was used to measure amplification bias, and any remaining bias was corrected computationally. As for how the authors treated the data: After raw reads were preprocessed to remove errors, the CDR3 was defined following IMGT conventions as running from the conserved cysteine to phenylalanine. To get clonality, Shannon entropy was normalized by log2 of the number of productive unique TCRs and the result was subtracted from 1. Scalp TCRbeta sequences were cross-referenced with sorted blood CD4 and CD8 repertoires so that the CD4 or CD8 identity of scalp clones could be inferred. TCRdb took this table from immuneACCESS and kept in-frame rearrangements with V and J called. Such tables lack part of the clones; where checked against another copy, unresolved V genes explain under half of the gap, and the rest is unexplained. V and J calls and clone size come straight from that table; D and trimming were deduced from the DNA. For this sample there are fewer than 250,000 clones; less than 50% appear just once. In total, the top ten clones hold about 2.6% of the sample.

The clonotype was recovered from a human donor with alopecia areata. Specimen: CD4+ T cells sorted from blood, collected around week 37, from a patient treated with tofacitinib. Here the chain combines TRBV11-2 and TRBJ2-5, with TRBD2 tentatively as D gene (5 bases match). The CDR3 region has the sequence CASSLESSGPHGGETQYF. The sequence in DNA is TGTGCCAGCAGCTTAGAATCGTCGGGTCCCCACGGAGGAGAGACCCAGTACTTC.